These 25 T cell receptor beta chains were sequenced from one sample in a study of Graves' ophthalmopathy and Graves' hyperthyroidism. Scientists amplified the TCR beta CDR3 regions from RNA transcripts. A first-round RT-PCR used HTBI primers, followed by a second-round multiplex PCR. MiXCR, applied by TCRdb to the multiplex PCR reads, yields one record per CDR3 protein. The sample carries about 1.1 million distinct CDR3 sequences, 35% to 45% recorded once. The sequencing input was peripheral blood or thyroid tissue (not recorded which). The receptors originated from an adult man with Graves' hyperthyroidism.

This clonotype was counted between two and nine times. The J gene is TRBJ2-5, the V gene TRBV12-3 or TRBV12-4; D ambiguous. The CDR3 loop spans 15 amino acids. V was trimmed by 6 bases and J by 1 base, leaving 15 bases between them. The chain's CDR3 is CASSHKARPQETQYF. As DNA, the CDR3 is TGTGCCAGCAGCCACAAGGCCCGGCCCCAAGAGACCCAGTACTTC.

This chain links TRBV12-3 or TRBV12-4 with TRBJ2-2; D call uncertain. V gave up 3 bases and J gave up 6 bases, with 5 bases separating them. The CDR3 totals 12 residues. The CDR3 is CASSFAAGELFF. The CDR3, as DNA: TGTGCCAGCAGTTTCGCAGCCGGGGAGCTGTTTTTT.

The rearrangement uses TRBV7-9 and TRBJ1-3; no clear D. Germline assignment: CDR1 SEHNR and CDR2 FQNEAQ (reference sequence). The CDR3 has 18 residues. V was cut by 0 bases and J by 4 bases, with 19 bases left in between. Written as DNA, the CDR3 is TGTGCCAGCAGCTTAGCGCGGCTAGCGGGAGTCTCCGGAAACACCATATATTTT. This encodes CASSLARLAGVSGNTIYF.

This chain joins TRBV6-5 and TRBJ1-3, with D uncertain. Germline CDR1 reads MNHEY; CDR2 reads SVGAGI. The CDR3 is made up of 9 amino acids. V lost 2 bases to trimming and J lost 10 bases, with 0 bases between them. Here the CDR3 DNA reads TGTGCCAGCAGTTACACCATATATTTT. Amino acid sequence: CASSYTIYF.

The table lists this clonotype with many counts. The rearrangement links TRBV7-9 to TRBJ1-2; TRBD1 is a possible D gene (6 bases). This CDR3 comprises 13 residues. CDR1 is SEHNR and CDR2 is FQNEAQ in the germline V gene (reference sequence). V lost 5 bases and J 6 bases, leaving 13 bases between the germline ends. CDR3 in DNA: TGTGCCAGCAGCCTCTGGCCAGGGGATGGCTACACCTTC. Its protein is CASSLWPGDGYTF. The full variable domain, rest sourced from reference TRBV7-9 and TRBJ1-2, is DTGVSQNPRHKITKRGQNVTFRCDPISEHNRLYWYRQTLGQGPEFLTYFQNEAQLEKSRLLSDRFSAERPKGSFSTLEIQRTEQGDSAMYLCASSLWPGDGYTFGSGTRLTVV.

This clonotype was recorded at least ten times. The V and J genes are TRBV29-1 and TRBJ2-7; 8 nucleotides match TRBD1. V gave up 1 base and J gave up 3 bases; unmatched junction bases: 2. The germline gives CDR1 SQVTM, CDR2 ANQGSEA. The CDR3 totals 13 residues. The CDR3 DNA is TGCAGCGTTGAAGGGACAGGGCACTACGAGCAGTACTTC. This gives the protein CSVEGTGHYEQYF.

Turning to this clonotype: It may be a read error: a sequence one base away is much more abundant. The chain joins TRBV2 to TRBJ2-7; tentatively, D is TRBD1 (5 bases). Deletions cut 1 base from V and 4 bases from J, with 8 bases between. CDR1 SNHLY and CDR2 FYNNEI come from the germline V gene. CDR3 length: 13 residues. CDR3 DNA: TGTGCCAGCAGTGAAGTGGGGCAATACGAGCAGTACTTC. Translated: CASSEVGQYEQYF.

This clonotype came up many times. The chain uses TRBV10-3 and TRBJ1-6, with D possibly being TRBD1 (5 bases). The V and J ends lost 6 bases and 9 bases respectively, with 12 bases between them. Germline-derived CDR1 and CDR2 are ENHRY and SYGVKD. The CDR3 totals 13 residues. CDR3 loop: CAIRADIASPLHF. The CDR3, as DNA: TGTGCCATCAGGGCGGACATCGCTTCACCCCTCCACTTT.

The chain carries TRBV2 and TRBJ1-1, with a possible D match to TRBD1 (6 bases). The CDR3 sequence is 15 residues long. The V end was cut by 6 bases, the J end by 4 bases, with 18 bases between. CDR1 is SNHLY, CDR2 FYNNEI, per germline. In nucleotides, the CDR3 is TGTGCCAGCAGCGTTACTACAGGGAGGGTCACTGAAGCTTTCTTT. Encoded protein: CASSVTTGRVTEAFF.

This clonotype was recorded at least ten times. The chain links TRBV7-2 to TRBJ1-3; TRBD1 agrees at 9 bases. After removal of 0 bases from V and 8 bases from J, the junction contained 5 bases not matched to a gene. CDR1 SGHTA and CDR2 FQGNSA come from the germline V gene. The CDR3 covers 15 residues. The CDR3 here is CASSLAGGQGYTIYF. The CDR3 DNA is TGTGCCAGCAGCTTAGCCGGAGGACAGGGGTACACCATATATTTT.

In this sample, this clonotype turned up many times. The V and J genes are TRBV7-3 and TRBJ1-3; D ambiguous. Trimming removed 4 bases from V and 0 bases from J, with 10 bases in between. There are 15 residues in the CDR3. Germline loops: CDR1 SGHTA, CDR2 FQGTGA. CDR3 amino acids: CASSSSHYSGNTIYF. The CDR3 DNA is TGTGCCAGCAGCTCCTCACATTACTCTGGAAACACCATATATTTT.

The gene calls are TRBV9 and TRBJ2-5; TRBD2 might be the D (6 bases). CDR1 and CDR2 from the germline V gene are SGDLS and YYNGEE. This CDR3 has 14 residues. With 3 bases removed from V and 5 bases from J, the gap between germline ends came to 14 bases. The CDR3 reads CASSAVGGTETQYF. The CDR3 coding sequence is TGTGCCAGCAGCGCCGTGGGGGGTACGGAGACCCAGTACTTC.

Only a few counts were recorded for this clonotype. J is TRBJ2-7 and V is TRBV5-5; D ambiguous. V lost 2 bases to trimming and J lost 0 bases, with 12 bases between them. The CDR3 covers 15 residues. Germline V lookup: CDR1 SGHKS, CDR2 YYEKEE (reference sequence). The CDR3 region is CASSFLSGSSYEQYF. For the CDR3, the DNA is TGTGCCAGCAGCTTCTTGTCCGGCAGCTCCTACGAGCAGTACTTC.

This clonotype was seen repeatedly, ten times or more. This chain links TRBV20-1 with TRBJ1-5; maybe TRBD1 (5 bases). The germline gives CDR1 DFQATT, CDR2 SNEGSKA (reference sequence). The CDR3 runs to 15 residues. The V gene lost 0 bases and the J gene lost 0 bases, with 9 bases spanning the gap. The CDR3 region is CSARDGGYSNQPQHF. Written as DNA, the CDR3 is TGCAGTGCTAGAGATGGGGGGTATAGCAATCAGCCCCAGCATTTT.

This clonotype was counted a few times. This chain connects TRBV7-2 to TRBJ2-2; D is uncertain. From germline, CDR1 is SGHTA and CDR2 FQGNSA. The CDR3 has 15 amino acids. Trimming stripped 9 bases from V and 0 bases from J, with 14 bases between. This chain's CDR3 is CASQPGPTNTGELFF. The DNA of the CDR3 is TGTGCCAGTCAACCAGGTCCCACGAACACCGGGGAGCTGTTTTTT.

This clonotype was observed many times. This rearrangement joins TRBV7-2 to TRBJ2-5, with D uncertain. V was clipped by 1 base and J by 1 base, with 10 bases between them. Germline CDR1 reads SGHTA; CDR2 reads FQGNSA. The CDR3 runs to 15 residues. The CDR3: CASSLEFGFQETQYF. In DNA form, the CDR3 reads TGTGCCAGCAGCTTAGAATTCGGCTTCCAAGAGACCCAGTACTTC.

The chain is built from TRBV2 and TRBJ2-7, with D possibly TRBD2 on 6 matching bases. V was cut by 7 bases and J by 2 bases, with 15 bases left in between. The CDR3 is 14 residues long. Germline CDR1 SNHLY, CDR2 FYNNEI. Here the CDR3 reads CASNEGGTTYEQYF. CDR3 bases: TGTGCCAGCAACGAGGGAGGAACCACCTACGAGCAGTACTTC.

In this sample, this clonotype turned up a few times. CDR3 residues: CSVKTGQNTGELFF. DNA of the CDR3: TGCAGCGTTAAGACAGGGCAGAACACCGGGGAGCTGTTTTTT. The J gene is TRBJ2-2, the V gene TRBV29-1, with 7 bases matching TRBD1. Germline CDR1 reads SQVTM; CDR2 reads ANQGSEA. V was pared by 5 bases and J by 1 base, with 4 bases of the junction left unmatched. The CDR3 is made up of 14 amino acids.

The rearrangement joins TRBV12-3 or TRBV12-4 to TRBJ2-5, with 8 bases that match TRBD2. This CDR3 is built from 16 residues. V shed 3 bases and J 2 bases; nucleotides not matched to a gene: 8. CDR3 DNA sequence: TGTGCCAGCAGTTTTGCCGGGCTAGCGGGTCAAGAGACCCAGTACTTC. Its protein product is CASSFAGLAGQETQYF.

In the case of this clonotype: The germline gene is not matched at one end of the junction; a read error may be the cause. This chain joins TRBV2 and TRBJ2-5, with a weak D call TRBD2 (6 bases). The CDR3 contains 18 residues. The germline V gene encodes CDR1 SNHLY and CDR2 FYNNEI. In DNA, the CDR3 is TGTGCCAGCAGTGTTGTGCGTGGAGGGAGTCCAGACCAAGAGGCCCAGTACTTC. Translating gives CASSVVRGGSPDQEAQYF.

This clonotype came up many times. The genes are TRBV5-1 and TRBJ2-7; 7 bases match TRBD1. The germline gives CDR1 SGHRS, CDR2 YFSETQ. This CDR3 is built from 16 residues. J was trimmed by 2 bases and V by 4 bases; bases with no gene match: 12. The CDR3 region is CASSQKEDRKTYEQYF. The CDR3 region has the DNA TGCGCCAGCAGCCAAAAGGAGGACAGGAAAACCTACGAGCAGTACTTC.

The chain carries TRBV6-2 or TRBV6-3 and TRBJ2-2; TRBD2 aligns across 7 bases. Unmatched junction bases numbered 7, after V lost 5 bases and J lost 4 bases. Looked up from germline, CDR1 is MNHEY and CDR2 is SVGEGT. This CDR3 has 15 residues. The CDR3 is CASSNLAASTGELFF. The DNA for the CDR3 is TGTGCCAGCAGTAATCTAGCGGCAAGCACCGGGGAGCTGTTTTTT.

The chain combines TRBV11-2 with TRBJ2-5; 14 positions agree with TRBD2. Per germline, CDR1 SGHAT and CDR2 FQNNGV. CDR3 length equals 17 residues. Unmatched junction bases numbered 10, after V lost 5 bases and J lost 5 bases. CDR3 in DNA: TGTGCCAGCAGCGTCGGACTAGCGGGAGGAGCCGGGGAGACCCAGTACTTC. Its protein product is CASSVGLAGGAGETQYF. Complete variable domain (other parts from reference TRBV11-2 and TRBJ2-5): EAGVAQSPRYKIIEKRQSVAFWCNPISGHATLYWYQQILGQGPKLLIQFQNNGVVDDSQLPKDRFSAERLKGVDSTLKIQPAKLEDSAVYLCASSVGLAGGAGETQYFGPGTRLLVL.

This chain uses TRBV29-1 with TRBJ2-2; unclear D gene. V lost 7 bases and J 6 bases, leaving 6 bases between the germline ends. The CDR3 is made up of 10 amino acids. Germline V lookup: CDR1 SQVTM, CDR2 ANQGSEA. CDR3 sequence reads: CSANPGELFF. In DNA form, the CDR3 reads TGCAGCGCGAATCCCGGGGAGCTGTTTTTT.

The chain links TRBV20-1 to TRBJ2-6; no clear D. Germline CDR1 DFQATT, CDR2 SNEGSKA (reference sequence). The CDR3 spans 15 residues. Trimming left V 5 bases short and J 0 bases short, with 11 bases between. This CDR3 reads CSAPKESSGANVLTF. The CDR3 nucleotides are TGCAGTGCTCCCAAAGAGAGCTCTGGGGCCAACGTCCTGACTTTC.